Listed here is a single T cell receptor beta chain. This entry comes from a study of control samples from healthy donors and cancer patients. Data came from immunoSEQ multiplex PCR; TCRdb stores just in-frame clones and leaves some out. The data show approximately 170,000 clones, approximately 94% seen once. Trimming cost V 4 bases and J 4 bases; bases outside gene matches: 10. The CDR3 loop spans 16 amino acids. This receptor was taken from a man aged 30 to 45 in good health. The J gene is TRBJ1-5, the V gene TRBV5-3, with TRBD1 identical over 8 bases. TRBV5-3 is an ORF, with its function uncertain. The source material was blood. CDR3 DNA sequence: TGTGCCAGAAGCCGATCTGGACAGGGAGGGAATCAGCCCCAGCATTTT. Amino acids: CARSRSGQGGNQPQHF.